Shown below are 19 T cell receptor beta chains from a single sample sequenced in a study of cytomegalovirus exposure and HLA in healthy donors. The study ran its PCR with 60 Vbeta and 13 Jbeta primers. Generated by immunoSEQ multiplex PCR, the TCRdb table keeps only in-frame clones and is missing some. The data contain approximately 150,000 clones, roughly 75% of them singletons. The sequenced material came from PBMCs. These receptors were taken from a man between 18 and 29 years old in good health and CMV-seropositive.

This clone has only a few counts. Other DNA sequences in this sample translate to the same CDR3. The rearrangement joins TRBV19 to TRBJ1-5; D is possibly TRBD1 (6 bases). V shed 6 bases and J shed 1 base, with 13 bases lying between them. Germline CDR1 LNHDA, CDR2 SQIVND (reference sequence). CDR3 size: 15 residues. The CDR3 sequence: CASRSGGVSNQPQHF. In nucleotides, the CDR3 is TGTGCCAGTAGATCGGGGGGCGTAAGCAATCAGCCCCAGCATTTT.

The CDR3 sequence is CASSLDRDDTQYF. The CDR3, as DNA: TGTGCCAGCAGCTTAGACAGGGACGATACGCAGTATTTT. This sequence joins TRBV7-2 and TRBJ2-3; D perhaps matches TRBD1 (6 bases). Germline V gene data show CDR1 as SGHTA and CDR2 as FQGNSA. The CDR3 runs 13 residues. Trimming removed 1 base at V and 6 bases at J, with 8 bases between.

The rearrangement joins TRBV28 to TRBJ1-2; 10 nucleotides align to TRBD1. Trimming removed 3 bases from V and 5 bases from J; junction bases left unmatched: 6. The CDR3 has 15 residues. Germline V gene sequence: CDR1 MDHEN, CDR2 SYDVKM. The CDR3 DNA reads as TGTGCCAGCAGTTTCCCGGGACAGGGGCGGTATGGCTACACCTTC. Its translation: CASSFPGQGRYGYTF.

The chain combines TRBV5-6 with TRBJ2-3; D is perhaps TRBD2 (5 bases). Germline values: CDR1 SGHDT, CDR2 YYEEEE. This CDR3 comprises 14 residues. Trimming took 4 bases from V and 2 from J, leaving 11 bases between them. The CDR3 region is CASSLPGFTDTQYF. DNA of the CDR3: TGTGCCAGCAGCCTCCCGGGGTTCACAGATACGCAGTATTTT.

As DNA, the CDR3 is TGTGCTAGTGGCAATGCCGGGGGGGGGAACACCGGGGAGCTGTTTTTT. Amino acid sequence: CASGNAGGGNTGELFF. V is TRBV12-5 and J is TRBJ2-2; 8 bases match TRBD2. The CDR3 is 16 amino acids. Germline assignment: CDR1 LGHNT and CDR2 FRNRAP. J gave up 1 base and V 6 bases, and 7 bases lay outside the gene matches.

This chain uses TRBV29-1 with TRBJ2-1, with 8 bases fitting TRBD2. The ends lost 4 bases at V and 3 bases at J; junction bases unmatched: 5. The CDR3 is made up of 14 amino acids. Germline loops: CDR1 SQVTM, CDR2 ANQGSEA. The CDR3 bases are TGCAGCGTTGTAACGCTAGCGGGCTACAATGAGCAGTTCTTC. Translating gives CSVVTLAGYNEQFF.

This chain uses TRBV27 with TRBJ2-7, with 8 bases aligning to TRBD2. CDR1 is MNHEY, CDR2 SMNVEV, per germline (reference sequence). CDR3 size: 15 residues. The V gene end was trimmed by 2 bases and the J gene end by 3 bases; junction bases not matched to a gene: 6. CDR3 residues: CASSLRTSGSYEQYF. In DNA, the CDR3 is TGTGCCAGCAGTTTAAGAACTAGCGGTAGCTACGAGCAGTACTTC.

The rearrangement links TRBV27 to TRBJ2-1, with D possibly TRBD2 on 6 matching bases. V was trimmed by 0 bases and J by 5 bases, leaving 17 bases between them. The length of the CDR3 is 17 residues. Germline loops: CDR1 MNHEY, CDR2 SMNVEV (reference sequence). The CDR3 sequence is CASSLSTRDWTHNEQFF. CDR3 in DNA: TGTGCCAGCAGTTTATCCACCCGGGACTGGACTCACAATGAGCAGTTCTTC.

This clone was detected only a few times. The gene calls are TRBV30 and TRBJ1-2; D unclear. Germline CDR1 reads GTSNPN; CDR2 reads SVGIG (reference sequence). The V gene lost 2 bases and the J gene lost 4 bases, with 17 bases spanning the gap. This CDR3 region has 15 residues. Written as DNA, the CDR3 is TGTGCCTGGAGTATTAGCGCGGCAGGAACCTATGGCTACACCTTC. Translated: CAWSISAAGTYGYTF.

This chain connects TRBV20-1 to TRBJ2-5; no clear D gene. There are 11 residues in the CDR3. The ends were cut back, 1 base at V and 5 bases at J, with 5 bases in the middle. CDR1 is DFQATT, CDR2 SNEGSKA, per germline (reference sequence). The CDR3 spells CSARVRETQYF. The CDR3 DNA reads TGCAGTGCTAGAGTACGGGAGACCCAGTACTTC.

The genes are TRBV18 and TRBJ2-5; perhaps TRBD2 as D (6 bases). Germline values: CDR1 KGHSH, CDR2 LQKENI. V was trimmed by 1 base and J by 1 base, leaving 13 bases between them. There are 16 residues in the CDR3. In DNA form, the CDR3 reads TGTGCCAGCTCACCACGGGTCGGGAGTGCCCAAGAGACCCAGTACTTC. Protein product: CASSPRVGSAQETQYF.

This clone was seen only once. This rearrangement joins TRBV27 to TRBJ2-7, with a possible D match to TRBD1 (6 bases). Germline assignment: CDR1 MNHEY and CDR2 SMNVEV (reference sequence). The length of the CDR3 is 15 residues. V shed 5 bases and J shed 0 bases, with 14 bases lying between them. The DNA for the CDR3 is TGTGCCAGCAGTCTTACAGGGTTACACTCCTACGAGCAGTACTTC. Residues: CASSLTGLHSYEQYF.

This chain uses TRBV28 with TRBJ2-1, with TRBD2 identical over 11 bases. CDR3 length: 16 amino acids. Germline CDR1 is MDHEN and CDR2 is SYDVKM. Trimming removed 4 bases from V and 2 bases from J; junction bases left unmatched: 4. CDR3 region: CASSSLTSGTYNEQFF. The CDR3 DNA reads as TGTGCCAGCAGTTCCCTGACTAGCGGGACCTACAATGAGCAGTTCTTC.

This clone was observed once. CDR3 amino acids: CASSQAPGAISLAKNIQYF. CDR3 nucleotide sequence: TGTGCCAGCAGCCAAGCGCCAGGGGCGATATCCCTAGCCAAAAACATTCAGTACTTC. V gene TRBV4-2 combines with J gene TRBJ2-4; maybe TRBD1 (6 bases). Germline V CDR1 and CDR2: LGHNA, YNFKEQ. V shed 1 base and J shed 0 bases, with 19 bases lying between them. The CDR3 contains 19 residues.

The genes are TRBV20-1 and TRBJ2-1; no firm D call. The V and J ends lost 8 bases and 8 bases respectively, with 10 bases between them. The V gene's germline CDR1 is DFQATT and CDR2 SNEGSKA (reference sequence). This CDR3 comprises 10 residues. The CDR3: CSPYADEQFF. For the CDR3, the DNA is TGCAGTCCCTACGCGGATGAGCAGTTCTTC.

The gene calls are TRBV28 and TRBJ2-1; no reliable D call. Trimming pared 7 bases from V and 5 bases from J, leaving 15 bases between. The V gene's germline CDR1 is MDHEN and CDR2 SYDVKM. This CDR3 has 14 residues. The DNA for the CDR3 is TGTGCCAGCACCCTCGGGTTCCCGGACAATGAGCAGTTCTTC. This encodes CASTLGFPDNEQFF. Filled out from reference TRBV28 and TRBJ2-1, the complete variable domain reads DVKVTQSSRYLVKRTGEKVFLECVQDMDHENMFWYRQDPGLGLRLIYFSYDVKMKEKGDIPEGYSVSREKKERFSLILESASTNQTSMYLCASTLGFPDNEQFFGPGTRLTVL.

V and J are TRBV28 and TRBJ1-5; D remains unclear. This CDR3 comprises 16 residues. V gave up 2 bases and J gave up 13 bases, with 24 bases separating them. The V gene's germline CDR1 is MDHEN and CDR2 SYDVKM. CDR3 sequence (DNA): TGTGCCAGCAGTTTAGTTTATTGGCCCTCTGATAACGGGCAGCATTTT. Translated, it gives CASSLVYWPSDNGQHF.

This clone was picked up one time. The CDR3 protein is CASSLGYGKGSSYEQYF. In nucleotides, the CDR3 is TGTGCCAGCAGCTTAGGATATGGTAAAGGGAGCTCCTACGAGCAGTACTTC. The V and J genes are TRBV7-9 and TRBJ2-7; a weak D match, TRBD2 (5 bases). Germline CDR1 is SEHNR and CDR2 is FQNEAQ (reference sequence). The CDR3 spans 17 residues. Trimming left V 1 base short and J 0 bases short, with 16 bases between.

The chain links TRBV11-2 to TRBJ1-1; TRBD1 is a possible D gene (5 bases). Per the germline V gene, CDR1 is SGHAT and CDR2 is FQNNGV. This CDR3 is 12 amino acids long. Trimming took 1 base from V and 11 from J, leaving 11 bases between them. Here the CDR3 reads CASSLGGRVAFF. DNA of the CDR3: TGTGCCAGCAGCTTAGGGGGCAGGGTGGCTTTCTTT.